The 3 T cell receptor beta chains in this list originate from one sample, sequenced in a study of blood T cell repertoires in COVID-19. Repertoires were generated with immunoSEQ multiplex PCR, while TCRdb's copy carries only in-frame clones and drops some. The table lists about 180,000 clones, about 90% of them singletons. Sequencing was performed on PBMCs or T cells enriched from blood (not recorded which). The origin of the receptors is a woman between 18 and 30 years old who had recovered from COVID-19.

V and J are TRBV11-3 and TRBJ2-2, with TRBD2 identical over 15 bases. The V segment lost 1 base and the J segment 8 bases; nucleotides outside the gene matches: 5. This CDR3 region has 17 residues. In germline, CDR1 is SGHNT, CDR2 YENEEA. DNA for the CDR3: TGTGCCAGCAGCTTAGCCGGGACTAGCGGGAGGAGGGGGGAGCTGTTTTTT. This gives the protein CASSLAGTSGRRGELFF.

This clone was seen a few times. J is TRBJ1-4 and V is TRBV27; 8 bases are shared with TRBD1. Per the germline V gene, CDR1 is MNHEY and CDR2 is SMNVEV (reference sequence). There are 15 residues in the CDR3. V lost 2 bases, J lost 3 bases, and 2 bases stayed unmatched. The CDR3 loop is CASSLKQGANEKLFF. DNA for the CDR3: TGTGCCAGCAGTTTAAAACAGGGGGCTAATGAAAAACTGTTTTTT. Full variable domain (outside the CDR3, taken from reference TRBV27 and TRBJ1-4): EAQVTQNPRYLITVTGKKLTVTCSQNMNHEYMSWYRQDPGLGLRQIYYSMNVEVTDKGDVPEGYKVSRKEKRNFPLILESPSPNQTSLYFCASSLKQGANEKLFFGSGTQLSVL.

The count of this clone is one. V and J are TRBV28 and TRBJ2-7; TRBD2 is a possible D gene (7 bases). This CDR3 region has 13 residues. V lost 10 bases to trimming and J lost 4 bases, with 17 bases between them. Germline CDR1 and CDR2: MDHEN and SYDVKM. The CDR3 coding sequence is TGTGCCACATGGGGGGGCCCCCCTTACGAGCAGTACTTC. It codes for CATWGGPPYEQYF.